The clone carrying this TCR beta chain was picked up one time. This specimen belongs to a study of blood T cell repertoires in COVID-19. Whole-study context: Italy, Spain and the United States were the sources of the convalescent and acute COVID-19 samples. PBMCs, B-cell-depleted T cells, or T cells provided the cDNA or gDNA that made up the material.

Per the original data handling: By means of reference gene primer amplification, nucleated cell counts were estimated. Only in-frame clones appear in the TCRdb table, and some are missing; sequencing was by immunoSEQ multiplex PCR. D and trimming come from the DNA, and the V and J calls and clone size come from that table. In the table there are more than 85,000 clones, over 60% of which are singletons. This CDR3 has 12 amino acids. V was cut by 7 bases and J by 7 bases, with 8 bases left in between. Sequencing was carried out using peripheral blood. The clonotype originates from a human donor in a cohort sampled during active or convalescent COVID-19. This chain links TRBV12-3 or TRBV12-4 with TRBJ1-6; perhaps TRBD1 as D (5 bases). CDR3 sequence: CASKGENSPLHF. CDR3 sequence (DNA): TGTGCCAGCAAAGGGGAAAATTCACCCCTCCACTTT.